This T cell receptor beta chain was captured by sequencing in a study of graft-versus-host responses after intestinal transplantation (dated by TCRdb to about 2021). At the level of the whole study: The transplants that recipients received were multivisceral, liver-intestinal, or isolated intestinal. Samples from a few later patients were sequenced in-house on an Illumina MiSeq with MiXCR processing rather than by the commercial service. Donor T cell macrochimerism was defined as a peak of at least 4% donor T cells among recipient peripheral blood mononuclear cells. Anti-thymocyte globulin induction was given to all recipients, followed by maintenance tacrolimus and steroids for two to four years. To identify alloreactive clones, pre-transplant mixed lymphocyte reaction products were sequenced and compared with unstimulated pre-transplant donor and recipient T cells. A cohort of 24 intestinal transplant recipients, including one retransplant, was enrolled, and a few patients lacking pretransplant specimens were excluded. After intestinal transplantation, graft-versus-host and host-versus-graft alloreactive T cell clones were followed in the graft, circulation and bone marrow using bulk TCR-beta CDR3 sequencing. The study at large found these results: Early after transplant, declines in HvG clones were associated with peak levels of circulating GvH clones. The relatively low number and heterogeneity of intestinal transplant patients limited the conclusions. GvH clones were found in recipient bone marrow, and some of the GvH clones appeared earlier in ileal mucosa or blood, which is consistent with an intestinal mucosal origin. In patients with donor T cell macrochimerism, the allografts had high GvH to HvG T cell clonal ratios.

Notes on this clone: The target of this receptor is not known. No qualities accompany the bases; no much larger clone lies one base away.

After transplant, bone marrow was aspirated from the posterior iliac crest or from another site selected by the physician. Receptors were amplified or captured by the immunoSEQ multiplex PCR assay. Adaptive Biotechnologies carried out high-throughput TCR-beta CDR3 sequencing of genomic DNA for most patients. The original methods were these. TCR sequencing data were retrieved from Adaptive's ImmunoSEQ software for 18 patients, whereas three other patients were processed with MiXCR and VDJtools. CDR3 nucleotide sequences shared between donor and recipient were removed because their origin could not be assigned. To be classed as alloreactive, a clone needed at least 2-fold expansion over unstimulated cells and a minimum CFSE-low frequency of 0.002% (template counts) or 0.001% (read counts). A clone was considered mappable if detected in the sequenced pre-transplant spleen, lymph node, or MLR CFSE-low populations of the donor or recipient. Cumulative frequency of alloreactive clones was calculated as a percentage of all sequences weighted by copy number. TCRdb carries this immuneACCESS record with in-frame sequences only. Its versions omit some clonotypes, under half of them owing to an unresolved V gene in the studies checked, with the rest unexplained. The V and J calls and clone size were taken over from that table, and D and trimming were inferred from the DNA. The sample contains about 15,000 clones, about 89% of them found a single time. The top ten clones comprise around 6.1% of the sample.

In the germline V gene, CDR1 corresponds to SGHRS and CDR2 to YFSETQ. Relative to germline, V is missing 0 bases and J is missing 4 bases, with 3 bases of the junction outside any gene match. The CDR3, cysteine through phenylalanine, is 15 amino acids long. Of the read, only the CDR3 DNA is kept; its 45 bases are in frame from base 1. This receptor chain uses TRBV5-1 and TRBJ1-4, with 7 junctional bases fitting TRBD1. Sample: bone marrow, taken 125 days after intestinal transplantation. The sequence was obtained from a human patient who received an intestinal transplant, so some T cells may come from the graft donor. The base sequence is TGCGCCAGCAGCTTGGATACAGGGGATAATGAAAAACTGTTTTTT. It translates to CASSLDTGDNEKLFF.